This TCR beta chain was profiled in a study of cytomegalovirus exposure and HLA in healthy donors. Findings and caveats of the study: Approximately 160 TCR beta chains were listed as cytomegalovirus-associated.

Germline loops: CDR1 MNHNS, CDR2 SASEGT. The CDR3 has 15 residues. The V gene end was trimmed by 6 bases and the J gene end by 2 bases; junction bases not matched to a gene: 8. Remarks on this clone: Its antigen remains unidentified.

The PCR contained 60 Vbeta and 13 Jbeta primers. TCRdb keeps only in-frame clones here, not all; method: immunoSEQ multiplex PCR. The repertoire holds under 150,000 clones, with 82% as singletons. The rearrangement joins TRBV6-1 to TRBJ2-3; 7 bases agree with TRBD1. This TCR derives from a boy between 2 and 10 years old in good health and CMV-seronegative. The sequenced material came from PBMCs. The CDR3 protein is CASRPRQGVTDTQYF. CDR3 in DNA: TGTGCCAGCAGGCCGAGACAGGGTGTCACAGATACGCAGTATTTT.